This T cell receptor (beta chain) emerged from a study of neurological immune-mediated disorders. Study findings and constraints: With the multiple sclerosis repertoire cluster, none of the clinical or MRI features showed an association.

TCRdb reanalysed the 5' RACE reads using MiXCR and keeps one entry per CDR3 protein. The profile covers about 55,000 distinct CDR3 sequences, with approximately 4.1% appearing a single time and about 3.1% taken by the ten largest. Per germline, CDR1 DFQATT and CDR2 SNEGSKA (reference sequence). This CDR3 region has 18 residues. Trimming cost V 6 bases and J 2 bases; bases outside gene matches: 19. This clonotype was detected ten times or more. Its antigen remains unidentified. The sample taken for sequencing was PBMCs. This chain connects TRBV20-1 to TRBJ2-3, with 8 bases identical to TRBD1. The TCR sequence derives from a man in his fifties or sixties with multiple sclerosis. The DNA for the CDR3 is TGCAGTGCAACCAACCCGCCAGGACAGGGTAGTTTCACAGATACGCAGTATTTT. It codes for CSATNPPGQGSFTDTQYF.